The entry below describes one T cell receptor (beta chain). Antigen unknown. Only Caucasian adults living in Nashville, Tennessee made up the donor group. A split of CD4+ cells into CD45RA+ naive and CD45RA-negative memory subsets was performed. The sample belongs to a study of shared clonotypes between healthy human individuals. The study's findings and limits: Owing to a small donor count, the genetic and exposure-history diversity represented was limited.

When replicate PCRs were run on sorted subsets, they used around 0.2 ug DNA, about 30,000 T cell genomes. Only in-frame clones appear in the TCRdb table, and some are missing; sequencing was by immunoSEQ multiplex PCR. The repertoire holds around 1.6 million clones, with 95% to 99% as singletons. The receptor was derived from a man aged 30 to 45 in good health. The sequenced sample consisted of naive CD4+ T cells sorted from blood. The subset here: CD45RA+ positively selected.

CDR3 coding DNA: TGTGCCTGGAGTTCCCTAGCGGGGCCCCAAGATACGCAGTATTTT. Encoded protein: CAWSSLAGPQDTQYF. The V call is TRBV30, the J call TRBJ2-3; 9 bases align to TRBD2. The junction had 8 bases not matched to a gene; V was cut back by 2 bases and J by 5 bases. This CDR3 is 15 amino acids long. Germline loops: CDR1 GTSNPN, CDR2 SVGIG (reference sequence).